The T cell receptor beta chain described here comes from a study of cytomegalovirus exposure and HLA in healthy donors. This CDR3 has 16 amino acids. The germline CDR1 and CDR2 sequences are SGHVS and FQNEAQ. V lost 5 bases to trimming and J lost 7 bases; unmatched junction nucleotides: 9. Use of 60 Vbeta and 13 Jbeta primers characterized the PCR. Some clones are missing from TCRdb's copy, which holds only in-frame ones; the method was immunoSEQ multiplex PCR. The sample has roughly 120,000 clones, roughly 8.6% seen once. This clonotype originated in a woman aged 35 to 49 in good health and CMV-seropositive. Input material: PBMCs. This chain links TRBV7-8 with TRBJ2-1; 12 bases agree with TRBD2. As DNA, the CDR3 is TGTGCCAGCAGCACAATGGGGCTAGCGGGGGGGAATGAGCAGTTCTTC. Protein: CASSTMGLAGGNEQFF.